Shown below are 23 T cell receptor beta chains from a single sample sequenced in a study of breast tumors, draining lymph nodes, adjacent tissues. Each CDR3 protein gets one entry after TCRdb re-called the multiplex PCR reads with MiXCR. The data contain 150,000 to 200,000 distinct CDR3 sequences, about 33% of them singletons. Samples came from axillary lymph nodes draining the breast cancer. The source material was axillary lymph node tissue. The receptors come from a female donor with breast cancer. Some clones in this sample may be carry-over from other donors' samples.

This clonotype appeared once. A much larger clone lies a single base off, so this may be a read error. V is TRBV18 and J is TRBJ1-2; the D gene is possibly TRBD1 (6 bases). The CDR3 is made up of 15 amino acids. Between the trimmed V and J ends, which lost 5 bases and 6 bases, there was a span of 19 bases. Per germline, CDR1 KGHSH and CDR2 LQKENI. CDR3 in DNA: TGTGCCAGCTCAACTAAACCGGGACACTCAAATGGCTACACCTTC. Amino acid sequence: CASSTKPGHSNGYTF.

At least ten counts were recorded for this clonotype. The chain combines TRBV24-1 with TRBJ1-4, with D possibly being TRBD1 (5 bases). The CDR3 has 13 residues. Trimming cost V 5 bases and J 10 bases, with 13 bases left between them. CDR1 is KGHDR, CDR2 SFDVKD, per germline. CDR3 region: CATSAGTFAKLFF. CDR3 sequence (DNA): TGTGCCACCAGTGCCGGGACCTTTGCAAAACTGTTTTTT.

This clonotype has ten or more counts. V and J are TRBV7-2 and TRBJ2-3; D might be TRBD1 (5 bases). Trimming left V 4 bases short and J 4 bases short, with 12 bases between. The CDR3 sequence is 14 residues long. Germline CDR1 is SGHTA and CDR2 is FQGNSA. The CDR3 DNA follows: TGTGCCAGCAGCTGGGCACCAGGGTCAGATACGCAGTATTTT. The encoded protein is CASSWAPGSDTQYF.

This chain connects TRBV20-1 to TRBJ2-3; 12 bases align to TRBD1. The CDR3 length is 14 residues. The ends lost 6 bases at V and 5 bases at J; junction bases unmatched: 6. The germline V gene encodes CDR1 DFQATT and CDR2 SNEGSKA (reference sequence). The CDR3 spells CSATGTGGGDTQYF. CDR3 coding DNA: TGCAGTGCCACCGGGACAGGGGGCGGAGATACGCAGTATTTT.

This clonotype was seen at least ten times. The CDR3 sequence is CASSTTGRNPHGYTF. The CDR3 bases are TGTGCCAGCTCAACCACCGGACGAAACCCCCATGGCTACACCTTC. The rearrangement links TRBV18 to TRBJ1-2; D ambiguous. The CDR3 loop spans 15 amino acids. The ends were cut back, 5 bases at V and 6 bases at J, with 19 bases in the middle. Germline CDR1 reads KGHSH; CDR2 reads LQKENI.

This clonotype was seen only a few times. J is TRBJ1-1 and V is TRBV2; D gene ambiguous. There are 13 residues in the CDR3. Per germline, CDR1 SNHLY and CDR2 FYNNEI. V shed 5 bases and J shed 4 bases, with 11 bases lying between them. The CDR3 loop is CASSLQWTTEAFF. The CDR3 nucleotides are TGTGCCAGCAGTCTTCAGTGGACCACTGAAGCTTTCTTT.

This clonotype came up many times. This chain links TRBV11-2 with TRBJ1-4; weak D call: TRBD1 (5 bases). CDR1 and CDR2 (germline): SGHAT, FQNNGV. The CDR3 spans 14 residues. The V end lost 7 bases, the J end lost 5 bases, and 14 bases lay between the germline ends. The CDR3 loop is CASTVTRGNEKLFF. CDR3 coding DNA: TGTGCCAGCACCGTAACAAGGGGCAATGAAAAACTGTTTTTT.

V gene TRBV5-5 combines with J gene TRBJ1-5, with 7 bases that match TRBD1. The V gene's germline CDR1 is SGHKS and CDR2 YYEKEE (reference sequence). This CDR3 has 16 amino acids. V trimming: 3 bases; J trimming: 3 bases; junction bases outside the gene matches: 9. In nucleotides, the CDR3 is TGTGCCAGCAGCTCGGGGCCGGGACAGCTCAATCAGCCCCAGCATTTT. It is translated as CASSSGPGQLNQPQHF.

This clonotype was picked up many times. The gene calls are TRBV5-5 and TRBJ2-5; D remains unclear. This CDR3 comprises 13 residues. Germline V gene sequence: CDR1 SGHKS, CDR2 YYEKEE (reference sequence). Trimming removed 0 bases at V and 5 bases at J, with 8 bases between. The CDR3 DNA reads as TGTGCCAGCAGCTTGGCCAGCTTGGAGACCCAGTACTTC. Amino acids: CASSLASLETQYF.

This chain connects TRBV10-3 to TRBJ1-1; unclear D gene. The CDR3 is made up of 15 amino acids. The V gene lost 2 bases and the J gene lost 0 bases, with 10 bases spanning the gap. Germline CDR1 reads ENHRY; CDR2 reads SYGVKD. DNA of the CDR3: TGTGCCATCAGTGAGGAAGGAAGAATGAACACTGAAGCTTTCTTT. Its protein product is CAISEEGRMNTEAFF.

This clonotype showed up many times. The rearrangement joins TRBV2 to TRBJ1-2; D gene unclear. Trimming shortened V by 1 base and J by 4 bases, and 10 bases separated the two germline ends. The length of the CDR3 is 14 residues. Germline-derived CDR1 and CDR2 are SNHLY and FYNNEI. CDR3 in amino acids: CASSEGGGSYGYTF. The CDR3 nucleotides are TGTGCCAGCAGTGAAGGGGGAGGTAGCTATGGCTACACCTTC.

This clonotype was picked up many times. The V and J genes are TRBV6-4 and TRBJ1-2; D is uncertain. CDR1 and CDR2 from the germline V gene are MRHNA and SNTAGT. This CDR3 is built from 15 residues. V lost 0 bases and J 2 bases, leaving 10 bases between the germline ends. In DNA, the CDR3 is TGTGCCAGCAGTGACTCGATGGGCGCGAACTATGGCTACACCTTC. This gives the protein CASSDSMGANYGYTF.

This clonotype occurred many times. J is TRBJ2-1 and V is TRBV7-9; 7 positions match TRBD2. Germline lookup yields CDR1 SEHNR and CDR2 FQNEAQ (reference sequence). CDR3 length equals 15 residues. The ends lost 4 bases at V and 0 bases at J; junction bases unmatched: 3. CDR3 coding DNA: TGTGCCAGCAGCTCCGCGGGAGTCTCCTACAATGAGCAGTTCTTC. Protein product: CASSSAGVSYNEQFF.

This clonotype was seen ten or more times. This sequence joins TRBV29-1 and TRBJ2-5; possibly TRBD2 for D (6 bases). The CDR3 sequence is 12 residues long. Germline V gene sequence: CDR1 SQVTM, CDR2 ANQGSEA. V was cut by 5 bases and J by 5 bases, with 12 bases left in between. CDR3 in amino acids: CSVLGGGETQYF. CDR3 nucleotide sequence: TGCAGCGTTCTCGGCGGAGGGGAGACCCAGTACTTC.

This clonotype was counted many times. The V call is TRBV7-9, the J call TRBJ2-7, with D tentatively TRBD2 (6 bases). This CDR3 spans 14 amino acids. In germline, CDR1 is SEHNR, CDR2 FQNEAQ (reference sequence). Trimming shortened V by 1 base and J by 7 bases, and 14 bases separated the two germline ends. The CDR3 DNA sequence: TGTGCCAGCAGCTTAGGCGGGGCCCTTGGAGAGCAGTACTTC. Encoded protein: CASSLGGALGEQYF.

This clonotype was seen ten or more times. The rearrangement links TRBV5-6 to TRBJ1-6; tentative D call: TRBD1 (5 bases). Between the trimmed V and J ends, which lost 3 bases and 8 bases, there was a span of 12 bases. CDR3 length: 14 residues. Germline CDR1 SGHDT, CDR2 YYEEEE. This CDR3 is CASSSVGGYSPLHF. The CDR3 DNA reads as TGTGCCAGCAGCTCAGTGGGGGGGTATTCACCCCTCCACTTT.

Only a few counts were recorded for this clonotype. Its ends do not fully match the called genes, so a read error is possible. The chain has TRBV27 and TRBJ2-5; D is ambiguous. The germline V gene encodes CDR1 MNHEY and CDR2 SMNVEV (reference sequence). The CDR3 is 13 amino acids. The CDR3, as DNA: TGTGCCAGCGGTTTGGGCCCACAAGAGACCCAGTACTTC. It codes for CASGLGPQETQYF.

The rearrangement links TRBV6-2 or TRBV6-3 to TRBJ2-6, with D possibly matching TRBD1 (8 bases). Germline-derived CDR1 and CDR2 are MNHEY and SVGEGT. The V and J ends lost 4 bases and 0 bases respectively, with 25 bases between them. The CDR3 has 21 residues. DNA of the CDR3: TGTGCCAGCAGTTCCTTGGGGGGGATCCGGGACAGGAGCTCTGGGGCCAACGTCCTGACTTTC. This codes for CASSSLGGIRDRSSGANVLTF.

On this clonotype: At one end, the junction sequence differs from germline, possibly due to a read error. The chain joins TRBV7-2 to TRBJ1-1; no firm D call. From germline, CDR1 is SGHTA and CDR2 FQGNSA. The CDR3 is made up of 11 amino acids. The CDR3 coding sequence is TGTGCCGGCAGCTCTTTCTCTGAAGCTTTCTTT. Translating it yields CAGSSFSEAFF.

This clonotype was detected many times. V and J are TRBV6-1 and TRBJ1-2; unclear D gene. This CDR3 is 12 amino acids long. Germline V CDR1 and CDR2: MNHNS, SASEGT. Between the trimmed V and J ends, which lost 6 bases and 6 bases, there was a span of 11 bases. Here the CDR3 DNA reads TGTGCCAGCAGCGACCAATTTCATGGCTACACCTTC. Translation gives CASSDQFHGYTF.

This clonotype was detected ten times or more. The chain joins TRBV3-1 to TRBJ1-2; weak D call: TRBD1 (6 bases). In germline, CDR1 is LGHDT, CDR2 YNNKEL (reference sequence). This CDR3 has 14 amino acids. The V end was cut by 6 bases, the J end by 3 bases, with 14 bases between. The CDR3 DNA is TGTGCCAGCAGTCTTTCGGGGGCCGACTATGGCTACACCTTC. It encodes CASSLSGADYGYTF.

This clonotype was counted at least ten times. The chain employs TRBV27 and TRBJ2-1, with D possibly matching TRBD2 (5 bases). Trimming removed 3 bases at V and 0 bases at J, with 6 bases between. The germline gives CDR1 MNHEY, CDR2 SMNVEV (reference sequence). The CDR3 runs to 14 residues. CDR3 DNA sequence: TGTGCCAGCAGTTTTGGGAGCTCCTACAATGAGCAGTTCTTC. Its protein is CASSFGSSYNEQFF.

The sample holds many counts of this clonotype. The chain combines TRBV11-2 with TRBJ2-7, with 10 bases that match TRBD2. V shed 4 bases, J shed 7 bases, and the junction held 10 bases outside the gene matches. From germline, CDR1 is SGHAT and CDR2 FQNNGV. The CDR3 runs to 15 residues. As DNA, the CDR3 is TGTGCCAGCAGCTGGCGGACTAGCGGAGAACTGGAGCAGTACTTC. Its protein is CASSWRTSGELEQYF.